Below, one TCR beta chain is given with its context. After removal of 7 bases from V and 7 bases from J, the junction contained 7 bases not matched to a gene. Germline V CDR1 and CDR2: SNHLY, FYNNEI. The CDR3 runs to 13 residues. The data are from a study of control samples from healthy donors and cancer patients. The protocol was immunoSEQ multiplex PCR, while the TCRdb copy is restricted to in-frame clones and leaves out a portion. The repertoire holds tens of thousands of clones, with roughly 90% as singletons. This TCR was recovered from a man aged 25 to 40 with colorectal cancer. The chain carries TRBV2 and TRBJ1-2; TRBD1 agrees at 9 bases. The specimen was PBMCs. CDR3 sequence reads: CASMGQGEFGYTF. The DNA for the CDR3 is TGTGCCAGCATGGGACAGGGTGAATTTGGCTACACCTTC.